These 25 T cell receptor beta chains share one sample of origin, sequenced in a study of T cells in Graves' hyperthyroidism and ophthalmopathy. Researchers amplified the TCR beta CDR3 regions from RNA transcripts. HTBI primers were employed in a first-round RT-PCR of the TCR CDR3. Each CDR3 protein is one row after TCRdb ran MiXCR on the multiplex PCR reads. The sample holds about 600,000 distinct CDR3 sequences; roughly a sixth are singletons and the top ten take around 3.5%. The material sequenced was blood. These receptors came from a middle-aged woman with Graves' ophthalmopathy.

This clonotype has just a few counts. V gene TRBV27 combines with J gene TRBJ2-6; maybe TRBD2 (5 bases). The CDR3 totals 15 residues. Trimming left V 6 bases short and J 2 bases short, with 11 bases between. Germline V gives CDR1 MNHEY, CDR2 SMNVEV (reference sequence). The CDR3 sequence: CASSPRRAGANVLTF. The CDR3, as DNA: TGTGCCAGCAGCCCACGGCGGGCTGGGGCCAACGTCCTGACTTTC.

This clonotype was counted at least ten times. The chain is built from TRBV20-1 and TRBJ1-2; no clear D gene. The CDR3 loop spans 11 amino acids. With 4 bases removed from V and 2 bases from J, the gap between germline ends came to 5 bases. Germline V gene sequence: CDR1 DFQATT, CDR2 SNEGSKA (reference sequence). Here the CDR3 DNA reads TGCAGTGCTAAGGGAAACTATGGCTACACCTTC. Translating gives CSAKGNYGYTF.

This clonotype came up many times. This sequence joins TRBV2 and TRBJ1-5; TRBD1 might be the D (5 bases). Germline V lookup: CDR1 SNHLY, CDR2 FYNNEI. With 6 bases removed from V and 0 bases from J, the gap between germline ends came to 12 bases. The CDR3 has 15 residues. CDR3 sequence reads: CASRGGHHSNQPQHF. The CDR3 DNA reads as TGTGCCAGCAGAGGTGGACACCATAGCAATCAGCCCCAGCATTTT.

This chain connects TRBV20-1 to TRBJ2-5; 8 nucleotides line up with TRBD2. V lost 3 bases and J lost 4; bases outside the gene matches: 7. CDR1 is DFQATT, CDR2 SNEGSKA, per germline (reference sequence). CDR3 size: 14 residues. CDR3 protein: CSARSGGAVETQYF. The CDR3 region has the DNA TGCAGTGCTAGGTCCGGGGGGGCCGTAGAGACCCAGTACTTC.

This clonotype was counted many times. The rearrangement uses TRBV7-9 and TRBJ2-7; TRBD1 agrees at 9 bases. With 6 bases clipped from V and 4 bases from J, the junction kept 13 bases outside the gene matches. The CDR3 has 16 amino acids. Germline CDR1 is SEHNR and CDR2 is FQNEAQ (reference sequence). For the CDR3, the DNA is TGTGCCAGCAGACCTTACCGGGACAGGGTCTCATACGAGCAGTACTTC. It encodes CASRPYRDRVSYEQYF. Full variable domain (outside the CDR3, taken from reference TRBV7-9 and TRBJ2-7): DTGVSQNPRHKITKRGQNVTFRCDPISEHNRLYWYRQTLGQGPEFLTYFQNEAQLEKSRLLSDRFSAERPKGSFSTLEIQRTEQGDSAMYLCASRPYRDRVSYEQYFGPGTRLTVT.

This clonotype was seen at least ten times. The chain joins TRBV6-5 to TRBJ1-1, with TRBD1 matching over 8 bases. The CDR3 is made up of 18 amino acids. CDR1 is MNHEY and CDR2 is SVGAGI in the germline V gene. V dropped 2 bases and J dropped 1; count of bases not matched to a gene: 12. As DNA, the CDR3 is TGTGCCAGCAGTTACCTATATGGACAGGGCCTTGGGAACACTGAAGCTTTCTTT. This encodes CASSYLYGQGLGNTEAFF.

This clonotype was detected ten times or more. J is TRBJ2-2 and V is TRBV30, with TRBD2 as a possible D gene (6 bases). V gave up 5 bases and J gave up 9 bases, with 22 bases separating them. The CDR3 contains 15 residues. Germline values: CDR1 GTSNPN, CDR2 SVGIG (reference sequence). The chain's CDR3 is CAWRLRESRIRELFF. The CDR3 DNA reads as TGTGCCTGGCGCTTACGGGAGTCGCGTATTCGGGAGCTGTTTTTT.

This clonotype was found a few times. The rearrangement links TRBV24-1 to TRBJ1-2, with 8 bases identical to TRBD1. The CDR3 loop spans 15 amino acids. Germline V gene data show CDR1 as KGHDR and CDR2 as SFDVKD. The trim removed 4 bases at V and 0 bases at J, leaving 3 bases unmatched. CDR3 amino acids: CATSDPGQANYGYTF. The CDR3 nucleotides read TGTGCCACCAGTGACCCGGGACAGGCTAACTATGGCTACACCTTC.

At least ten counts were recorded for this clonotype. Germline and junction disagree at one end, which may indicate a read error. The genes are TRBV7-2 and TRBJ2-1; the match to TRBD2 covers 7 bases. The CDR3 is made up of 16 amino acids. Germline V CDR1 and CDR2: SGHTA, FQGNSA. CDR3 loop: CASSLDGGSSYNGQFF. In DNA form, the CDR3 reads TGTGCCAGCAGCTTAGATGGCGGGAGCTCCTACAATGGGCAGTTCTTC.

This clonotype was found many times. The CDR3 DNA reads TGCAGTGCTAGGCAACAGGGTCATTACGAGCAGTACTTC. It encodes CSARQQGHYEQYF. V gene TRBV20-1 combines with J gene TRBJ2-7; a weak D match, TRBD1 (6 bases). Germline V lookup: CDR1 DFQATT, CDR2 SNEGSKA (reference sequence). V was shortened by 3 bases and J by 4 bases, with 13 bases between the two germline ends. This CDR3 has 13 residues.

This clonotype occurred many times. A much larger clone differs from this one at a single base, so this may be a read error. In DNA, the CDR3 is TGTGCCAGCAGCTTAGGCGGGGGGGCCCAAGAGACCCAGTACTTC. Amino acid sequence: CASSLGGGAQETQYF. This chain links TRBV7-2 with TRBJ2-5, with TRBD2 matching over 9 bases. CDR1 is SGHTA and CDR2 is FQGNSA in the germline V gene. J lost 1 base, V lost 1 base, and 1 base had no gene match. The CDR3 extends over 15 amino acids. The full variable domain, with the rest looked up from reference TRBV7-2 and TRBJ2-5, is GAGVSQSPSNKVTEKGKDVELRCDPISGHTALYWYRQSLGQGLEFLIYFQGNSAPDKSGLPSDRFSAERTGGSVSTLTIQRTQQEDSAVYLCASSLGGGAQETQYFGPGTRLLVL.

This clonotype occurred a few times. The genes are TRBV7-3 and TRBJ1-6; D uncertain. V lost 2 bases, J lost 10 bases, and 9 bases lay in between. This CDR3 contains 13 residues. Germline V lookup: CDR1 SGHTA, CDR2 FQGTGA. In DNA form, the CDR3 reads TGTGCCAGCAGCTTAGATACGGTCTCACCCCTCCACTTT. Protein: CASSLDTVSPLHF.

Worth noting for this clonotype: One end of the junction does not line up with germline, which may come from a read error. V and J are TRBV7-9 and TRBJ1-3; D not certain. The CDR3 has 16 amino acids. Germline-derived CDR1 and CDR2 are SEHNR and FQNEAQ (reference sequence). This CDR3 reads CASSLVWDREGNTIYF. In nucleotides, the CDR3 is TGCGCCAGCAGCCTCGTCTGGGATCGAGAAGGAAACACCATATATTTT.

This clonotype was recorded many times. This chain links TRBV20-1 with TRBJ2-1, with D perhaps matching TRBD1 or TRBD2 (6 bases each). CDR3 length: 14 residues. Between the trimmed V and J ends, which lost 5 bases and 7 bases, there was a span of 18 bases. CDR1 and CDR2 from the germline V gene are DFQATT and SNEGSKA (reference sequence). CDR3 coding DNA: TGCAGTGCTTATACCTGGGGGGCGCGTAATGAGCAGTTCTTC. This encodes CSAYTWGARNEQFF.

This clonotype was recorded many times. For the CDR3, the DNA is TGTGCCAGCAACCGAGGACAGTCCTATAGGGAGCAGTTCTTC. Translation: CASNRGQSYREQFF. The chain recombines TRBV28 with TRBJ2-1; maybe TRBD1 (6 bases). V lost 7 bases and J 10 bases, leaving 20 bases between the germline ends. In germline, CDR1 is MDHEN, CDR2 SYDVKM. There are 14 residues in the CDR3.

Ten or more counts support this clonotype. The chain links TRBV6-5 to TRBJ2-5, with 7 bases lining up with TRBD2. This CDR3 contains 15 residues. The V gene end was trimmed by 2 bases and the J gene end by 2 bases; junction bases not matched to a gene: 5. CDR1 MNHEY and CDR2 SVGAGI come from the germline V gene. The DNA of the CDR3 is TGTGCCAGCAGTTACGTCGGGGGGAGGCAAGAGACCCAGTACTTC. Protein sequence: CASSYVGGRQETQYF.

The V gene is TRBV7-8, the J gene TRBJ2-5, with a tentative D call TRBD2 (5 bases). CDR3 length equals 13 residues. V dropped 2 bases and J dropped 5 bases, with 9 bases sitting between them. CDR1 and CDR2 (germline): SGHVS, FQNEAQ. The CDR3 sequence: CASSLKRDETQYF. The CDR3 nucleotides read TGTGCCAGCAGCTTAAAACGGGATGAGACCCAGTACTTC.

The chain joins TRBV28 to TRBJ1-4; possible D gene TRBD1, 6 bases. Trimming took off 5 bases at V and 3 bases at J, with 16 bases between the two ends. CDR1 and CDR2 (germline): MDHEN, SYDVKM. CDR3 length: 16 residues. The CDR3 loop is CASSPPGGASNEKLFF. CDR3 in DNA: TGTGCCAGCAGTCCCCCCGGGGGGGCATCTAATGAAAAACTGTTTTTT.

This clonotype has a count of ten or more. The chain recombines TRBV3-1 with TRBJ1-2; 7 positions agree with TRBD1. The CDR3 extends over 15 amino acids. V dropped 2 bases and J dropped 6; count of bases not matched to a gene: 9. Germline V gene lookup returns CDR1 LGHDT and CDR2 YNNKEL (reference sequence). CDR3 bases: TGTGCCAGCAGCCAACCTTCGACAGGGAAGGATGGCTACACCTTC. It encodes CASSQPSTGKDGYTF. Looking up the rest from reference TRBV3-1 and TRBJ1-2 gives the full variable domain: DTAVSQTPKYLVTQMGNDKSIKCEQNLGHDTMYWYKQDSKKFLKIMFSYNNKELIINETVPNRFSPKSPDKAHLNLHINSLELGDSAVYFCASSQPSTGKDGYTFGSGTRLTVV.

This chain joins TRBV20-1 and TRBJ2-3; 10 bases map to TRBD2. The CDR3 is 18 amino acids. V gave up 2 bases and J gave up 4 bases; unmatched junction bases: 15. The germline gives CDR1 DFQATT, CDR2 SNEGSKA (reference sequence). The DNA for the CDR3 is TGCAGTGCTAGAAAAATATTAAATAGCGGGAGGCTCCCAGATACGCAGTATTTT. Translation gives CSARKILNSGRLPDTQYF.

This clonotype was counted ten times or more. The chain combines TRBV3-1 with TRBJ2-7, with TRBD2 matching over 10 bases. Per the germline V gene, CDR1 is LGHDT and CDR2 is YNNKEL (reference sequence). Trimming took 5 bases from V and 3 from J; bases not matched to a gene: 7. The CDR3 has 15 residues. The DNA of the CDR3 is TGTGCCAGCAGCTCCTCGTCTAGCGGGAGCTACGAGCAGTACTTC. It yields the protein CASSSSSSGSYEQYF.

Worth noting for this clonotype: This may arise from a read error, as a much more abundant clone is one base away. DNA for the CDR3: TGTGCCAGCAGGGGGATACTCTCTAGCACAGATACGCAGTATTTT. Protein product: CASRGILSSTDTQYF. This chain links TRBV6-1 with TRBJ2-3; D uncertain. The CDR3 sequence is 15 residues long. The V end was cut by 6 bases, the J end by 0 bases, with 13 bases between. The germline V gene has CDR1 MNHNS and CDR2 SASEGT.

Turning to this clonotype: A much more abundant neighbour one base away suggests this may be a read error. The CDR3 end shows no conserved phenylalanine or tryptophan, and so a read error is likely. J is TRBJ1-1 and V is TRBV18, with D unresolved. This CDR3 comprises 13 residues. Looked up from germline, CDR1 is KGHSH and CDR2 is LQKENI. The V end was cut by 4 bases, the J end by 1 base, with 7 bases between. CDR3 in DNA: TGTGCCAGCTCACGACTCACGAACACTGAAGCTTTCCTT. Amino acids: CASSRLTNTEAFL.

The chain carries TRBV6-1 and TRBJ1-5, with D perhaps matching TRBD1 (6 bases). The V gene lost 7 bases and the J gene lost 0 bases, with 13 bases spanning the gap. Germline assignment: CDR1 MNHNS and CDR2 SASEGT. The CDR3 is 15 amino acids. CDR3 coding DNA: TGTGCCAGCAAAGGAGGGGACAATAGCAATCAGCCCCAGCATTTT. Protein product: CASKGGDNSNQPQHF.

This clonotype appeared many times. The genes are TRBV11-1 and TRBJ2-3; D gene unclear. CDR1 is SGHAT, CDR2 FQDESV, per germline (reference sequence). V lost 5 bases to trimming and J lost 4 bases, with 13 bases between them. The CDR3 length is 14 residues. The CDR3 region is CASSQPTASDTQYF. The CDR3 nucleotides read TGTGCCAGCAGCCAGCCTACTGCCTCAGATACGCAGTATTTT.